These 24 T cell receptor beta chains were all obtained from the same sample, sequenced in a study of blood T cell repertoires in COVID-19. Assay used: immunoSEQ multiplex PCR; TCRdb lists only in-frame clones, some missing. The sample includes about 56,000 clones, 85% to 90% of them seen just once. The specimen sequenced was peripheral blood. The source of these receptors is a woman aged 60-70 years with COVID-19, enrolled during active disease.

This clone was seen a single time. The CDR3 region is CASSPSGTGYEKLFF. The CDR3 DNA reads TGTGCCAGCTCACCGTCCGGGACAGGATATGAAAAACTGTTTTTT. The rearrangement uses TRBV18 and TRBJ1-4; 8 nucleotides align to TRBD1. Losses at the gene ends were 3 bases for V and 6 bases for J; bases not matched to a gene: 6. The CDR3 is 15 amino acids. Germline V gene data show CDR1 as KGHSH and CDR2 as LQKENI.

The rearrangement links TRBV7-2 to TRBJ2-5; unclear D gene. Germline lookup yields CDR1 SGHTA and CDR2 FQGNSA. Trimming cost V 1 base and J 4 bases, with 10 bases left between them. This CDR3 is 14 amino acids long. CDR3 nucleotide sequence: TGTGCCAGCAGCTTAGGCGGTGGCGCAGAGACCCAGTACTTC. Its translation is CASSLGGGAETQYF.

About this clone: One end of the junction fails to match germline, which may point to a read error. V and J are TRBV2 and TRBJ1-2; 7 bases match TRBD1. The CDR3 is 15 amino acids. CDR1 and CDR2 (germline): SNHLY, FYNNEI. CDR3 nucleotides: TGTGCCAGCAGTTTTCCGGGACAGTTCGACTATGACTACACCTTC. It codes for CASSFPGQFDYDYTF.

This clone was seen just once. The J gene is TRBJ2-3, the V gene TRBV28, with D perhaps TRBD1 (7 bases). From germline, CDR1 is MDHEN and CDR2 SYDVKM. Between the trimmed V and J ends, which lost 4 bases and 4 bases, there was a span of 9 bases. The CDR3 extends over 13 amino acids. The CDR3 nucleotides are TGTGCCAGCAGTTCAGGGGGGTCAGATACGCAGTATTTT. Translated, it gives CASSSGGSDTQYF.

The chain recombines TRBV27 with TRBJ2-1; the D is unclear. The V end lost 2 bases, the J end lost 1 base, and 6 bases lay between the germline ends. The CDR3 has 14 amino acids. Looked up from germline, CDR1 is MNHEY and CDR2 is SMNVEV (reference sequence). In nucleotides, the CDR3 is TGTGCCAGCAGTTTAAAGAGGTCCTACAATGAGCAGTTCTTC. Protein sequence: CASSLKRSYNEQFF.

This chain links TRBV9 with TRBJ1-5; D remains unclear. The CDR3 runs to 13 residues. V was clipped by 4 bases and J by 4 bases, with 9 bases between them. Germline V CDR1 and CDR2: SGDLS, YYNGEE. In nucleotides, the CDR3 is TGTGCCAGCAGCATTGGCGGGAATCAGCCCCAGCATTTT. Its protein is CASSIGGNQPQHF.

The genes are TRBV6-5 and TRBJ2-3, with 9 bases fitting TRBD1. With V trimmed by 5 bases and J by 4 bases, 7 bases remained unmatched. CDR1 MNHEY and CDR2 SVGAGI come from the germline V gene. The CDR3 is 15 residues long. CDR3 residues: CASSRPGTGSDTQYF. CDR3 nucleotide sequence: TGTGCCAGCAGTCGTCCCGGGACAGGGTCAGATACGCAGTATTTT.

This CDR3 is CASSQPGVYGYTF. The CDR3 DNA is TGTGCCAGCAGTCAACCAGGGGTTTACGGCTACACCTTC. V usage is TRBV7-9 and J usage is TRBJ1-2, with D possibly matching TRBD1 (6 bases). Per the germline V gene, CDR1 is SEHNR and CDR2 is FQNEAQ (reference sequence). The CDR3 is 13 amino acids. The ends were cut back, 6 bases at V and 8 bases at J, with 16 bases in the middle.

The gene calls are TRBV9 and TRBJ2-1; D remains unclear. Deletions cut 4 bases from V and 6 bases from J, with 17 bases between. The length of the CDR3 is 15 residues. Germline V gene sequence: CDR1 SGDLS, CDR2 YYNGEE. CDR3 loop: CASSPNSLRFNEQFF. In nucleotides, the CDR3 is TGTGCCAGCAGCCCTAACTCCTTGAGGTTCAATGAGCAGTTCTTC.

The chain links TRBV4-1 to TRBJ1-1; 8 nucleotides match TRBD1. After removal of 1 base from V and 1 base from J, the junction contained 2 bases not matched to a gene. Germline V gene data show CDR1 as MGHRA and CDR2 as YSYEKL. The CDR3 covers 15 residues. CDR3 in amino acids: CASSQGGQGNTEAFF. The CDR3, as DNA: TGCGCCAGCAGCCAAGGTGGACAGGGGAACACTGAAGCTTTCTTT.

This clone showed up just once. The rearrangement links TRBV4-3 to TRBJ1-2; 8 bases are shared with TRBD1. J gave up 7 bases and V 0 bases, and 10 bases lay outside the gene matches. The CDR3 totals 16 residues. The germline V gene encodes CDR1 LGHNA and CDR2 YSLEER. CDR3 protein: CASSQEYSGGQGGYTF. The CDR3 DNA follows: TGCGCCAGCAGCCAAGAGTATTCGGGAGGACAGGGTGGCTACACCTTC.

The genes are TRBV9 and TRBJ2-3, with 10 bases that match TRBD2. V lost 4 bases, J lost 6 bases, and 8 bases stayed unmatched. The germline V gene has CDR1 SGDLS and CDR2 YYNGEE. There are 15 residues in the CDR3. CDR3 nucleotides: TGTGCCAGCAGCCCCAGACTAGCGGGTGTGGATACGCAGTATTTT. This gives the protein CASSPRLAGVDTQYF.

The gene calls are TRBV27 and TRBJ1-2; possibly TRBD1 for D (5 bases). Germline CDR1 reads MNHEY; CDR2 reads SMNVEV (reference sequence). The CDR3 is 12 residues long. The V and J ends lost 6 bases and 3 bases respectively, with 8 bases between them. In DNA, the CDR3 is TGTGCCAGCAGCAAAGGGGACTATGGCTACACCTTC. It yields the protein CASSKGDYGYTF.

CDR3 in DNA: TGTGCCAGCACCCAGTCCCCCGCCAGGGCTGAGACGCAGTATTTT. It codes for CASTQSPARAETQYF. V gene TRBV7-9 combines with J gene TRBJ2-3; a possible D gene is TRBD1 (5 bases). Germline V lookup: CDR1 SEHNR, CDR2 FQNEAQ (reference sequence). V was cut by 7 bases and J by 9 bases, with 23 bases left in between. CDR3 length equals 15 residues. Supplemented by reference TRBV7-9 and TRBJ2-3, the full variable domain reads DTGVSQNPRHKITKRGQNVTFRCDPISEHNRLYWYRQTLGQGPEFLTYFQNEAQLEKSRLLSDRFSAERPKGSFSTLEIQRTEQGDSAMYLCASTQSPARAETQYFGPGTRLTVL.

The chain links TRBV19 to TRBJ1-4; 10 nucleotides align to TRBD1. CDR3 length: 14 residues. Germline values: CDR1 LNHDA, CDR2 SQIVND (reference sequence). V shed 5 bases and J 7 bases; nucleotides not matched to a gene: 4. CDR3 DNA sequence: TGTGCCAGTAGTGCGACAGGGGGCAGTGAAAAACTGTTTTTT. It translates to CASSATGGSEKLFF.

Only one count was recorded for this clone. The chain has TRBV2 and TRBJ1-1, with 10 bases lining up with TRBD1. This CDR3 is 16 amino acids long. CDR1 SNHLY and CDR2 FYNNEI come from the germline V gene. V shed 0 bases, J shed 7 bases, and the junction held 8 bases outside the gene matches. This CDR3 is CASSEARKGQGGEAFF. The DNA of the CDR3 is TGTGCCAGCAGTGAAGCCAGGAAAGGACAGGGGGGTGAAGCTTTCTTT.

This clone was counted once. The chain links TRBV9 to TRBJ1-1; 7 nucleotides line up with TRBD1. Germline loops: CDR1 SGDLS, CDR2 YYNGEE. The CDR3 runs 16 residues. Trimming removed 4 bases from V and 0 bases from J; junction bases left unmatched: 9. CDR3 protein: CASSPWDRLMNTEAFF. CDR3 sequence (DNA): TGTGCCAGCAGCCCTTGGGACAGACTTATGAACACTGAAGCTTTCTTT.

The gene calls are TRBV20-1 and TRBJ2-3, with 11 bases identical to TRBD2. CDR1 is DFQATT, CDR2 SNEGSKA, per germline (reference sequence). J gave up 4 bases and V 3 bases, and 18 bases lay outside the gene matches. The CDR3 totals 19 residues. The CDR3 coding sequence is TGCAGTGCTAGTGGGACTAGCGGTCCGGGGGGCATAAGGGCAGATACGCAGTATTTT. Amino acids: CSASGTSGPGGIRADTQYF.

J is TRBJ2-7 and V is TRBV13; 7 nucleotides align to TRBD2. Germline V gene sequence: CDR1 PRHDT, CDR2 FYEKMQ (reference sequence). The CDR3 spans 14 residues. The V and J ends lost 2 bases and 4 bases, in that order; junction bases with no gene match: 5. In nucleotides, the CDR3 is TGTGCCAGCAGCTTACGTCTAGCGGTATACGAGCAGTACTTC. Encoded protein: CASSLRLAVYEQYF.

The chain carries TRBV18 and TRBJ1-4, with 7 nucleotides matching TRBD1. The germline CDR1 and CDR2 sequences are KGHSH and LQKENI. J lost 8 bases, V lost 3 bases, and 9 bases had no gene match. The CDR3 runs 15 residues. CDR3 residues: CASSPRDSATEKLFF. DNA for the CDR3: TGTGCCAGCTCACCCCGGGACAGCGCAACAGAAAAACTGTTTTTT.

V and J are TRBV2 and TRBJ1-6, with D unresolved. The germline CDR1 and CDR2 sequences are SNHLY and FYNNEI. This CDR3 is 13 amino acids long. The V end was cut by 3 bases, the J end by 4 bases, with 4 bases between. For the CDR3, the DNA is TGTGCCAGCAGTGACGGGTATAATTCACCCCTCCACTTT. Its protein product is CASSDGYNSPLHF.

This chain uses TRBV7-2 with TRBJ2-7; D not resolved. The germline V and J ends were trimmed by 5 bases and 5 bases, with 10 bases remaining between them. Germline CDR1 SGHTA, CDR2 FQGNSA. The CDR3 has 12 amino acids. The CDR3 loop is CASSAYLDEQYF. The CDR3 DNA sequence: TGTGCCAGCAGCGCGTATTTGGACGAGCAGTACTTC.

The chain has TRBV18 and TRBJ2-7, with 8 bases identical to TRBD2. Germline V gene lookup returns CDR1 KGHSH and CDR2 LQKENI. V shed 3 bases and J 4 bases; nucleotides not matched to a gene: 20. This CDR3 region has 19 residues. CDR3 bases: TGTGCCAGCTCACCCCAAGTCGGGACGGCCGGGACTAGAGGATACGAGCAGTACTTC. This encodes CASSPQVGTAGTRGYEQYF.

The V gene is TRBV9, the J gene TRBJ2-4; D is perhaps TRBD1 (6 bases). Looked up from germline, CDR1 is SGDLS and CDR2 is YYNGEE. The CDR3 is made up of 14 amino acids. Trimming stripped 4 bases from V and 6 bases from J, with 14 bases between. The CDR3 nucleotides read TGTGCCAGCAGCCACGGACAGTATCCAAACATTCAGTACTTC. It is translated as CASSHGQYPNIQYF.